A single sample is the source of the 26 T cell receptor beta chains below, sequenced in a study of T cells after yellow fever vaccination (dated by TCRdb to about 2019). This specimen's treatment or condition label, per the study, means: live attenuated yellow fever vaccine strain. Libraries were constructed by 5' RACE. The sequencer was an Illumina HiSeq 2500. TCRdb passed the public sequencing reads through fastp at Q25 and MiXCR, retaining productive beta sequences. Every CDR3 protein is listed once, alongside the most common genes and DNA of its rows. A total of a few hundred thousand distinct CDR3 sequences appear in this sample, 8% to 9.5% of them only once. The ten largest clones capture approximately 18% of the sample. Sequenced here: PBMCs, sampled about 41 days after the first yellow fever vaccination. The origin of the receptors is a man aged 18 to 29 who received the YFV17D yellow fever vaccine.

The chain uses TRBV2 and TRBJ2-7; D unresolved. Germline lookup yields CDR1 SNHLY and CDR2 FYNNEI. Trimming left V 7 bases short and J 3 bases short, with 10 bases between. The CDR3 spans 12 residues. CDR3 protein: CASKPAFYEQYF. The CDR3 bases are TGTGCCAGCAAGCCAGCTTTCTACGAGCAGTACTTC.

In its sample, this clonotype was seen a few times. The V and J genes are TRBV7-8 and TRBJ1-2; the match to TRBD1 covers 7 bases. The length of the CDR3 is 18 residues. Germline values: CDR1 SGHVS, CDR2 FQNEAQ. V lost 4 bases, J lost 7 bases, and 21 bases stayed unmatched. The CDR3 nucleotides are TGTGCCAGCAGCTCCCTAATCCTCGGGACAGTTACGTCGCGTGGCTACACCTTC. It translates to CASSSLILGTVTSRGYTF.

The chain uses TRBV29-1 and TRBJ2-7, with a possible D match to TRBD1 (6 bases). CDR1 and CDR2 (germline): SQVTM, ANQGSEA. The CDR3 loop spans 12 amino acids. Trimming stripped 7 bases from V and 7 bases from J, with 17 bases between. This CDR3 reads CSAWDTFGEQYF. Here the CDR3 DNA reads TGCAGCGCTTGGGACACCTTCGGGGAGCAGTACTTC.

This clonotype was picked up a small number of times. This chain joins TRBV11-2 and TRBJ1-6; no reliable D call. With 7 bases removed from V and 6 bases from J, the gap between germline ends came to 16 bases. Germline CDR1 reads SGHAT; CDR2 reads FQNNGV. The CDR3 contains 15 residues. CDR3 DNA sequence: TGTGCCAGCATGAAGACGGGCGCCGTTAATTCACCCCTCCACTTT. Translation: CASMKTGAVNSPLHF.

There are many counts of this clonotype. The chain links TRBV7-2 to TRBJ1-5; perhaps TRBD1 as D (5 bases). Germline V lookup: CDR1 SGHTA, CDR2 FQGNSA. V lost 3 bases and J lost 4, with 10 bases in between. The CDR3 runs to 14 residues. The CDR3 sequence is CASSFATENQPQHF. The CDR3 DNA follows: TGTGCCAGCAGCTTCGCGACAGAAAATCAGCCCCAGCATTTT.

This clonotype was found many times. The J gene is TRBJ1-2, the V gene TRBV12-3 or TRBV12-4; 12 bases line up with TRBD1. The CDR3 consists of 15 residues. J was trimmed by 7 bases and V by 4 bases; bases with no gene match: 7. In DNA, the CDR3 is TGTGCCAGCAGTTATGGGACAGGGGGCTCCACTGGCTACACCTTC. As protein: CASSYGTGGSTGYTF.

This clonotype was counted only a few times. V and J are TRBV9 and TRBJ2-5; 10 bases fit TRBD1. The V gene end was trimmed by 0 bases and the J gene end by 1 base; junction bases not matched to a gene: 0. The CDR3 totals 15 residues. In germline, CDR1 is SGDLS, CDR2 YYNGEE. CDR3 bases: TGTGCCAGCAGCGTAGGGACAGGGGGCCAAGAGACCCAGTACTTC. It specifies CASSVGTGGQETQYF.

A few counts support this clonotype. The chain employs TRBV6-1 and TRBJ1-4; D is possibly TRBD1 (6 bases). This CDR3 is built from 15 residues. The ends were cut back, 3 bases at V and 4 bases at J, with 12 bases in the middle. The germline gives CDR1 MNHNS, CDR2 SASEGT. CDR3 region: CASSDLGAGNEKLFF. CDR3 sequence (DNA): TGTGCCAGCAGTGACTTGGGGGCTGGTAATGAAAAACTGTTTTTT.

This chain joins TRBV21-1 and TRBJ1-1; the table gives TRBD1 as D, unverified against the DNA. TRBV21-1 is an annotated pseudogene. The CDR3 covers 19 residues. CDR3 protein: CASSKMPQNSRRGNTEAFF. The CDR3, as DNA: TGTGCCAGCAGCAAAATGCCGCAAAACAGTCGCAGGGGGAACACTGAAGCTTTCTTT.

V gene TRBV10-3 combines with J gene TRBJ2-3; tentative D call: TRBD2 (6 bases). V was pared by 6 bases and J by 0 bases, with 10 bases between. Germline V gene data show CDR1 as ENHRY and CDR2 as SYGVKD. The length of the CDR3 is 14 residues. In DNA, the CDR3 is TGTGCCATCAGCCCGACTAGTAGCACAGATACGCAGTATTTT. Protein product: CAISPTSSTDTQYF.

This clonotype appeared a few times. This chain links TRBV28 with TRBJ2-7, with D perhaps TRBD1 (6 bases). Germline V gives CDR1 MDHEN, CDR2 SYDVKM. The V and J ends lost 4 bases and 3 bases respectively, with 16 bases between them. The CDR3 covers 15 residues. The CDR3 DNA is TGTGCCAGCAGTTCTCAGGGACACGGCTACTACGAGCAGTACTTC. Its protein product is CASSSQGHGYYEQYF.

This clonotype is judged medium-sized. The rearrangement links TRBV2 to TRBJ2-3; D unresolved. The CDR3 is 14 residues long. Per the germline V gene, CDR1 is SNHLY and CDR2 is FYNNEI. The V and J ends lost 1 base and 6 bases respectively, with 11 bases between them. This CDR3 reads CASSEVPGWDTQYF. CDR3 nucleotides: TGTGCCAGCAGTGAAGTGCCAGGATGGGATACGCAGTATTTT.

The chain employs TRBV29-1 and TRBJ2-1; D might be TRBD1 (5 bases). Germline CDR1 SQVTM, CDR2 ANQGSEA. The CDR3 spans 13 residues. Trimming pared 4 bases from V and 4 bases from J, leaving 11 bases between. The DNA for the CDR3 is TGCAGCGTTGGGGGCATCCATTACAATGAGCAGTTCTTC. This gives the protein CSVGGIHYNEQFF.

As concerns this clonotype: Possible read error: a much larger clone is one base away. The rearrangement joins TRBV27 to TRBJ2-1, with 8 bases identical to TRBD2. This CDR3 comprises 14 residues. The germline gives CDR1 MNHEY, CDR2 SMNVEV (reference sequence). The CDR3 loop reads CASSLERGWNERFF. CDR3 sequence (DNA): TGTGCCAGCAGCCTGGAGCGGGGGTGGAATGAGCGGTTCTTC.

The genes are TRBV6-1 and TRBJ2-7; D remains ambiguous. V was trimmed by 6 bases and J by 1 base, leaving 10 bases between them. CDR3 size: 13 residues. Germline loops: CDR1 MNHNS, CDR2 SASEGT. The chain's CDR3 is CASRGRRSYEQYF. The CDR3 DNA reads TGTGCCAGCAGGGGCAGGCGTTCCTACGAGCAGTACTTC.

This chain uses TRBV2 with TRBJ1-2; D gene uncertain. Germline assignment: CDR1 SNHLY and CDR2 FYNNEI. The CDR3 extends over 14 amino acids. Trimming took 7 bases from V and 8 from J, leaving 20 bases between them. In DNA, the CDR3 is TGTGCCAGCAATGATGAAACAGTGATCCGGGGCTACACCTTC. Its translation is CASNDETVIRGYTF.

This clonotype is medium-sized in the sample. This chain links TRBV14 with TRBJ1-2; 9 bases line up with TRBD1. CDR3 length equals 13 residues. V was clipped by 5 bases and J by 2 bases; unmatched bases: 0. CDR1 is SGHDN and CDR2 is FVKESK in the germline V gene. As DNA, the CDR3 is TGTGCCAGCAGCGGGACAGGGAACTATGGCTACACCTTC. It is translated as CASSGTGNYGYTF.

This clonotype was counted a few times. The chain carries TRBV7-2 and TRBJ1-1, with D possibly being TRBD1 (5 bases). The CDR3 consists of 15 residues. The V gene lost 8 bases and the J gene lost 3 bases, with 19 bases spanning the gap. Germline values: CDR1 SGHTA, CDR2 FQGNSA. CDR3 coding DNA: TGTGCCAGCGCTCCGACGCACGGGGGGTACACTGAAGCTTTCTTT. This translates into CASAPTHGGYTEAFF.

This clonotype was counted ten times or more. The chain recombines TRBV20-1 with TRBJ1-5; D uncertain. The CDR3 sequence is 15 residues long. Germline lookup yields CDR1 DFQATT and CDR2 SNEGSKA (reference sequence). The V gene lost 2 bases and the J gene lost 1 base, with 12 bases spanning the gap. In DNA form, the CDR3 reads TGCAGTGCTAGACAGGATGGGTTGAGCAATCAGCCCCAGCATTTT. Translation gives CSARQDGLSNQPQHF.

V usage is TRBV29-1 and J usage is TRBJ1-1; D is uncertain. Trimming took off 3 bases at V and 3 bases at J, with 5 bases between the two ends. The CDR3 contains 11 residues. Germline-derived CDR1 and CDR2 are SQVTM and ANQGSEA. The CDR3 here is CSVEVDTEAFF. The CDR3, as DNA: TGCAGCGTTGAGGTCGACACTGAAGCTTTCTTT.

In its sample, this clonotype was seen a few times. The chain links TRBV5-6 to TRBJ2-1, with TRBD2 matching 10 bases. The germline V gene has CDR1 SGHDT and CDR2 YYEEEE. V gave up 3 bases and J gave up 1 base; unmatched junction bases: 16. The CDR3 runs 20 residues. DNA for the CDR3: TGTGCCAGCAGCTCGATGTTCGGCGGTAGCGGGGGGCCTTCCTACAATGAGCAGTTCTTC. Residues: CASSSMFGGSGGPSYNEQFF.

The table lists this clonotype with a few counts. The chain carries TRBV20-1 and TRBJ2-1; the match to TRBD2 covers 9 bases. CDR3 length equals 14 residues. Trimming took 1 base from V and 6 from J; bases not matched to a gene: 4. Looked up from germline, CDR1 is DFQATT and CDR2 is SNEGSKA (reference sequence). CDR3 in DNA: TGCAGTGCTAGAGGGCAGCGGGGGGTCAATGAGCAGTTCTTC. It yields the protein CSARGQRGVNEQFF.

The rearrangement joins TRBV9 to TRBJ1-1; 8 bases match TRBD1. Germline V gene lookup returns CDR1 SGDLS and CDR2 YYNGEE. The CDR3 totals 17 residues. V trimming: 2 bases; J trimming: 4 bases; junction bases outside the gene matches: 13. CDR3 DNA sequence: TGTGCCAGCAGCGTGGGAGAAGGACAGGGAGGAGCCACTGAAGCTTTCTTT. Its protein is CASSVGEGQGGATEAFF.

The chain combines TRBV18 with TRBJ2-1; 7 nucleotides match TRBD2. There are 17 residues in the CDR3. Germline V gives CDR1 KGHSH, CDR2 LQKENI. V was pared by 0 bases and J by 0 bases, with 5 bases of the junction left unmatched. The CDR3 region has the DNA TGTGCCAGCTCACCACCGAGCGGGGAAAGCTCCTACAATGAGCAGTTCTTC. Its protein product is CASSPPSGESSYNEQFF. Full variable domain (outside the CDR3, taken from reference TRBV18 and TRBJ2-1): NAGVMQNPRHLVRRRGQEARLRCSPMKGHSHVYWYRQLPEEGLKFMVYLQKENIIDESGMPKERFSAEFPKEGPSILRIQQVVRGDSAAYFCASSPPSGESSYNEQFFGPGTRLTVL.

This clonotype turned up a few times. This chain uses TRBV4-3 with TRBJ1-3, with D uncertain. The CDR3 is made up of 15 amino acids. Deletions cut 0 bases from V and 0 bases from J, with 6 bases between. The germline V gene encodes CDR1 LGHNA and CDR2 YSLEER. CDR3 region: CASSQDGDSGNTIYF. CDR3 sequence (DNA): TGCGCCAGCAGCCAAGATGGGGACTCTGGAAACACCATATATTTT.

The V call is TRBV7-2, the J call TRBJ1-3; 10 nucleotides align to TRBD1. The CDR3 runs to 17 residues. The V and J ends lost 5 bases and 0 bases, in that order; junction bases with no gene match: 7. Germline assignment: CDR1 SGHTA and CDR2 FQGNSA. DNA for the CDR3: TGTGCCAGCAGCAACACCGGGACAGGGGCCTCTGGAAACACCATATATTTT. Protein: CASSNTGTGASGNTIYF.